The source of this T cell receptor (beta chain) is a study of Graves' ophthalmopathy and Graves' hyperthyroidism. Findings and caveats of the study: Clonotypes were expanded in thyroid at above 0.001 frequency, and most also appeared in blood.

RNA served as the template for amplifying TCR beta CDR3 regions. First-round RT-PCR relied on HTBI primers, and a second-round multiplex PCR came next. TCRdb passed the multiplex PCR reads through MiXCR, listing each CDR3 protein once. The repertoire consists of 200,000 to 250,000 distinct CDR3 sequences, with around a fifth occurring once and the leading ten covering around two fifths. This clonotype showed up many times. The antigen is undetermined. The receptor was derived from a woman aged 45 to 65 with Graves' ophthalmopathy. Sequenced sample: peripheral blood.

The CDR3 protein is CAITGGASNYGYTF. Written as DNA, the CDR3 is TGTGCCATCACAGGGGGAGCGTCTAACTATGGCTACACCTTC. This chain uses TRBV10-3 with TRBJ1-2, with TRBD1 identical over 7 bases. The CDR3 sequence is 14 residues long. CDR1 and CDR2 (germline): ENHRY, SYGVKD. V shed 7 bases, J shed 0 bases, and the junction held 5 bases outside the gene matches.